These 26 T cell receptor beta chains originate from one sample sequenced in a study of regulatory T cells in long-lasting Graves disease. Relying on iRepertoire HTBI primers and Arm-PCR of CDR3 regions, the team built TCR beta libraries. TCRdb independently ran MiXCR on the multiplex PCR reads; one entry per CDR3 protein. The data show some 460,000 distinct CDR3 sequences, 15% to 20% seen once. The time point was: newly diagnosed GD, antithyroid drugs for less than 3 months. Scientists built the TCR library using RNA that was extracted from PBMCs. These data are also associated with another study on T cells in Graves' hyperthyroidism and ophthalmopathy.

The sequencing here drew on peripheral blood mononuclear cells (PBMCs), taken at new diagnosis, from a patient treated with antithyroid drugs. These receptors were collected from a man aged 35 to 55 with Graves disease.

This clonotype came up many times. This chain uses TRBV6-2 or TRBV6-3 with TRBJ2-7, with 8 bases identical to TRBD2. CDR1 MNHEY and CDR2 SVGEGT come from the germline V gene. V gave up 4 bases and J gave up 4 bases; unmatched junction bases: 6. The CDR3 is 14 amino acids. CDR3 protein: CASSSSAGGYEQYF. DNA for the CDR3: TGTGCCAGCAGTTCATCCGCGGGAGGTTACGAGCAGTACTTC.

The chain carries TRBV4-2 and TRBJ2-2, with TRBD2 matching 9 bases. CDR1 and CDR2 from the germline V gene are LGHNA and YNFKEQ. CDR3 length equals 18 residues. The ends lost 1 base at V and 2 bases at J; junction bases unmatched: 8. The CDR3 protein is CASSQGGSSGSNTGELFF. CDR3 bases: TGTGCCAGCAGCCAAGGGGGGAGTAGCGGGAGCAACACCGGGGAGCTGTTTTTT.

V and J are TRBV28 and TRBJ1-6; D gene ambiguous. The length of the CDR3 is 13 residues. Germline values: CDR1 MDHEN, CDR2 SYDVKM. The V gene lost 6 bases and the J gene lost 10 bases, with 13 bases spanning the gap. The DNA for the CDR3 is TGTGCCAGCAGCGGTGGGGAGGCCTCACCCCTCCACTTT. This gives the protein CASSGGEASPLHF.

This clonotype was counted many times. The chain recombines TRBV12-3 or TRBV12-4 with TRBJ1-1; possibly TRBD1 for D (6 bases). The CDR3 totals 11 residues. V was shortened by 6 bases and J by 8 bases, with 10 bases between the two germline ends. This CDR3 reads CASREGGEAFF. The CDR3 DNA follows: TGTGCCAGCAGGGAGGGGGGCGAAGCTTTCTTT.

This chain connects TRBV20-1 to TRBJ2-7; D call uncertain. From germline, CDR1 is DFQATT and CDR2 SNEGSKA (reference sequence). This CDR3 is built from 12 residues. V dropped 5 bases and J dropped 2 bases, with 10 bases sitting between them. The CDR3 protein is CSAPGGPYEQYF. CDR3 coding DNA: TGCAGTGCTCCCGGCGGCCCCTACGAGCAGTACTTC.

This clonotype was detected many times. The chain employs TRBV28 and TRBJ1-5, with D possibly being TRBD1 (6 bases). The CDR3 runs 15 residues. Germline values: CDR1 MDHEN, CDR2 SYDVKM. V dropped 5 bases and J dropped 5 bases, with 16 bases sitting between them. CDR3 loop: CASSRLGGGHQPQHF. In nucleotides, the CDR3 is TGTGCCAGCAGTCGACTTGGAGGGGGTCATCAGCCCCAGCATTTT.

This clonotype was observed a few times. The chain uses TRBV5-4 and TRBJ2-5, with D maybe TRBD2 (6 bases). V was shortened by 4 bases and J by 4 bases, with 17 bases between the two germline ends. CDR3 size: 15 residues. The germline gives CDR1 SGHNT, CDR2 YYREEE (reference sequence). The CDR3 coding sequence is TGTGCCAGCAGCCCCGGGGGAACGGAGGGAGAGACCCAGTACTTC. It codes for CASSPGGTEGETQYF.

In this sample, this clonotype turned up a few times. This chain uses TRBV29-1 with TRBJ2-7, with TRBD2 identical over 7 bases. After removal of 3 bases from V and 0 bases from J, the junction contained 5 bases not matched to a gene. Germline V gene sequence: CDR1 SQVTM, CDR2 ANQGSEA. This CDR3 comprises 14 residues. Written as DNA, the CDR3 is TGCAGCGTTGAGCAAGCTAGCGGCTCCTACGAGCAGTACTTC. This gives the protein CSVEQASGSYEQYF.

V gene TRBV19 combines with J gene TRBJ2-5, with TRBD2 identical over 8 bases. J gave up 3 bases and V 8 bases, and 11 bases lay outside the gene matches. Germline CDR1 is LNHDA and CDR2 is SQIVND (reference sequence). This CDR3 region has 15 residues. In nucleotides, the CDR3 is TGTGCCAGTGGAGCATCGGGGGGGTCGGAAGAGACCCAGTACTTC. Protein product: CASGASGGSEETQYF.

The CDR3: CASTSLGLAGDTGELFF. CDR3 sequence (DNA): TGTGCCAGTACCTCCCTGGGACTAGCGGGCGACACCGGGGAGCTGTTTTTT. The chain combines TRBV11-2 with TRBJ2-2, with 12 nucleotides matching TRBD2. Looked up from germline, CDR1 is SGHAT and CDR2 is FQNNGV. This CDR3 has 17 amino acids. V was pared by 9 bases and J by 3 bases, with 11 bases of the junction left unmatched. The full variable domain, rest sourced from reference TRBV11-2 and TRBJ2-2, is EAGVAQSPRYKIIEKRQSVAFWCNPISGHATLYWYQQILGQGPKLLIQFQNNGVVDDSQLPKDRFSAERLKGVDSTLKIQPAKLEDSAVYLCASTSLGLAGDTGELFFGEGSRLTVL.

In this sample, this clonotype turned up once. This rearrangement joins TRBV19 to TRBJ2-3; 7 bases align to TRBD1. CDR1 is LNHDA and CDR2 is SQIVND in the germline V gene (reference sequence). This CDR3 is built from 16 residues. Losses at the gene ends were 7 bases for V and 0 bases for J; bases not matched to a gene: 10. For the CDR3, the DNA is TGTGCCAGTACCTCCCCGGACAGGCCCAGCACAGATACGCAGTATTTT. The encoded protein is CASTSPDRPSTDTQYF.

This clonotype was counted ten times or more. V is TRBV6-5 and J is TRBJ2-7; the D gene is possibly TRBD2 (5 bases). V lost 4 bases and J 5 bases, leaving 18 bases between the germline ends. Germline CDR1 reads MNHEY; CDR2 reads SVGAGI. There are 15 residues in the CDR3. In DNA, the CDR3 is TGTGCCAGCAGTTCAAGGACTCGACTCCTCAACGAGCAGTACTTC. Its protein is CASSSRTRLLNEQYF.

This clonotype was recorded many times. An end of the junction does not agree with germline; a read error may underlie this. This chain links TRBV6-2 or TRBV6-3 with TRBJ2-7; D is possibly TRBD1 (6 bases). The CDR3 spans 14 residues. Germline V lookup: CDR1 MNHEY, CDR2 SVGEGT. CDR3 residues: CASSEARGRREQYF. CDR3 in DNA: TGCGCCAGCAGTGAGGCCAGGGGAAGGCGAGAGCAGTACTTC.

This clonotype was seen ten or more times. The chain employs TRBV13 and TRBJ1-2; no clear D. This CDR3 spans 13 amino acids. Trimming removed 2 bases at V and 6 bases at J, with 10 bases between. Germline loops: CDR1 PRHDT, CDR2 FYEKMQ (reference sequence). CDR3 in amino acids: CASSLTWADGYTF. In DNA form, the CDR3 reads TGTGCCAGCAGCTTAACGTGGGCGGATGGCTACACCTTC.

The V gene is TRBV29-1, the J gene TRBJ1-1; D gene uncertain. The CDR3 consists of 13 residues. From germline, CDR1 is SQVTM and CDR2 ANQGSEA. Trimming pared 2 bases from V and 4 bases from J, leaving 11 bases between. CDR3 sequence (DNA): TGCAGCGTTGAATGGAAGGGAATCACTGAAGCTTTCTTT. Amino acids: CSVEWKGITEAFF.

The J gene is TRBJ2-2, the V gene TRBV28, with 14 bases aligning to TRBD2. J was trimmed by 5 bases and V by 5 bases; bases with no gene match: 13. The CDR3 is 19 amino acids. Germline values: CDR1 MDHEN, CDR2 SYDVKM. The CDR3 DNA is TGTGCCAGCAGTCCGCGCCGACTAGCGGGAGGGCCCTCGACCGGGGAGCTGTTTTTT. Its translation: CASSPRRLAGGPSTGELFF.

This clonotype was recorded many times. The gene calls are TRBV2 and TRBJ2-5; TRBD1 aligns across 9 bases. The CDR3 consists of 15 residues. Germline trimming cut 7 bases from V and 3 bases from J; bases unmatched to any gene: 9. Germline V gene data show CDR1 as SNHLY and CDR2 as FYNNEI. Here the CDR3 reads CASTFTGQGEETQYF. Here the CDR3 DNA reads TGTGCCAGCACTTTCACGGGACAGGGTGAAGAGACCCAGTACTTC.

This clonotype was detected many times. This CDR3 is CASSLSSGRGVAKNIQYF. The DNA for the CDR3 is TGTGCCAGCAGTTTGTCTAGCGGGAGGGGAGTAGCCAAAAACATTCAGTACTTC. This chain joins TRBV28 and TRBJ2-4; TRBD2 agrees at 12 bases. The CDR3 runs to 18 residues. CDR1 is MDHEN, CDR2 SYDVKM, per germline. The J segment lost 0 bases and the V segment lost 3 bases, leaving 6 bases of the junction unmatched.

This clonotype was observed many times. V usage is TRBV28 and J usage is TRBJ2-2, with TRBD1 identical over 11 bases. From germline, CDR1 is MDHEN and CDR2 SYDVKM. V was clipped by 5 bases and J by 7 bases; unmatched bases: 6. The CDR3 contains 15 residues. The CDR3 bases are TGTGCCAGCAGTCTCCGGACAGGGGGCGGCGGGGAGCTGTTTTTT. It codes for CASSLRTGGGGELFF.

This clonotype was counted many times. The chain employs TRBV28 and TRBJ1-1; TRBD1 might be the D (6 bases). Germline V gene data show CDR1 as MDHEN and CDR2 as SYDVKM. The CDR3 has 15 residues. The V gene lost 2 bases and the J gene lost 1 base, with 11 bases spanning the gap. The CDR3: CASSLGRGWNTEAFF. The CDR3 nucleotides are TGTGCCAGCAGTTTAGGGAGGGGGTGGAACACTGAAGCTTTCTTT.

The chain carries TRBV7-2 and TRBJ2-3; TRBD1 might be the D (6 bases). Germline V lookup: CDR1 SGHTA, CDR2 FQGNSA. V lost 3 bases and J 0 bases, leaving 13 bases between the germline ends. This CDR3 comprises 16 residues. The DNA for the CDR3 is TGTGCCAGCAGCTTTGGGTGGGGACACAGCACAGATACGCAGTATTTT. It yields the protein CASSFGWGHSTDTQYF.

In this sample, this clonotype turned up a few times. At one end, the junction sequence differs from germline, possibly due to a read error. The rearrangement joins TRBV10-1 to TRBJ2-5; 8 nucleotides match TRBD1. The CDR3 contains 13 residues. Germline V gene sequence: CDR1 WNHNN, CDR2 SYGVQD (reference sequence). The CDR3 DNA is TGTGCCATCACGACAGGGGAGGCAGAGACCCAGTACTTC. Residues: CAITTGEAETQYF.

This clonotype was detected many times. The rearrangement links TRBV7-9 to TRBJ2-7; D uncertain. The CDR3 has 15 amino acids. Trimming removed 3 bases at V and 1 base at J, with 13 bases between. Germline lookup yields CDR1 SEHNR and CDR2 FQNEAQ (reference sequence). DNA of the CDR3: TGTGCCAGCAGCTTCCAGGTTTTAGGGTCCTACGAGCAGTACTTC. It specifies CASSFQVLGSYEQYF.

This clonotype was observed at least ten times. This chain connects TRBV15 to TRBJ2-7, with D possibly called TRBD1 or TRBD2 (5 bases each). The CDR3 length is 14 residues. V lost 1 base and J 7 bases, leaving 14 bases between the germline ends. Germline loops: CDR1 LNHNV, CDR2 YYDKDF (reference sequence). The CDR3 here is CATSRVRDPREQYF. DNA for the CDR3: TGTGCCACCAGCAGAGTCAGGGACCCCCGGGAGCAGTACTTC.

This clonotype was observed many times. This chain links TRBV30 with TRBJ1-1, with D uncertain. V was cut by 1 base and J by 5 bases, with 11 bases left in between. Looked up from germline, CDR1 is GTSNPN and CDR2 is SVGIG (reference sequence). The CDR3 contains 13 residues. CDR3 DNA sequence: TGTGCCTGGAGTGACCTGTTGAGGACTGAAGCTTTCTTT. Translation: CAWSDLLRTEAFF. The full variable domain, its missing parts supplied by reference TRBV30 and TRBJ1-1, is SQTIHQWPATLVQPVGSPLSLECTVEGTSNPNLYWYRQAAGRGLQLLFYSVGIGQISSEVPQNLSASRPQDRQFILSSKKLLLSDSGFYLCAWSDLLRTEAFFGQGTRLTVV.

This chain uses TRBV6-9 with TRBJ2-1, with D perhaps being TRBD1 or TRBD2 (5 bases each). This CDR3 contains 16 residues. Germline CDR1 is MNHGY and CDR2 is SVAAGI. Trimming removed 3 bases at V and 0 bases at J, with 12 bases between. CDR3 nucleotide sequence: TGTGCCAGCAGTTACGGGGCAACCCCCTCCTACAATGAGCAGTTCTTC. Translating gives CASSYGATPSYNEQFF.